The 26 T cell receptor beta chains presented below share a single source sample, sequenced in a study of CD8 T cells in Susac syndrome. RNA totalling about 0.45 to 1 ug underwent reverse transcription with random hexamers. TCRdb redid the calling of the immunoSEQ multiplex PCR reads with MiXCR, one entry per CDR3 protein. The data show about 100,000 distinct CDR3 sequences, 95% seen once. The sequenced sample was CD8+ T cells from PBMCs. Receptors originate from a human donor with Susac syndrome.

The rearrangement joins TRBV3-1 to TRBJ2-7, with D unresolved. In germline, CDR1 is LGHDT, CDR2 YNNKEL (reference sequence). CDR3 length: 15 residues. V was cut by 0 bases and J by 4 bases, with 13 bases left in between. The CDR3 loop reads CASSQELPGPYEQYF. Written as DNA, the CDR3 is TGTGCCAGCAGCCAAGAATTACCCGGCCCTTACGAGCAGTACTTC.

V is TRBV20-1 and J is TRBJ2-7; 8 nucleotides align to TRBD1. The CDR3 sequence is 11 residues long. The V segment lost 8 bases and the J segment 5 bases; nucleotides outside the gene matches: 5. The germline V gene has CDR1 DFQATT and CDR2 SNEGSKA (reference sequence). The CDR3 is CSRQGPHEQYF. The CDR3 DNA sequence: TGCAGTAGACAGGGGCCCCACGAGCAGTACTTC.

The chain is built from TRBV11-2 and TRBJ1-1; D uncertain. The CDR3 has 12 amino acids. The germline gives CDR1 SGHAT, CDR2 FQNNGV. Trimming removed 5 bases from V and 9 bases from J, with 13 bases in between. The CDR3 spells CASSPERVQAFF. The DNA of the CDR3 is TGTGCCAGCAGCCCAGAGCGAGTTCAAGCTTTCTTT.

V usage is TRBV19 and J usage is TRBJ1-1; TRBD1 aligns across 7 bases. Trimming took 5 bases from V and 8 from J; bases not matched to a gene: 8. Germline CDR1 LNHDA, CDR2 SQIVND (reference sequence). The CDR3 loop spans 13 amino acids. For the CDR3, the DNA is TGTGCCAGTAGTGGCGGGACAGCTTTCGAAGCTTTCTTT. Its protein product is CASSGGTAFEAFF. The entire variable domain, with the rest obtained from reference TRBV19 and TRBJ1-1, is as follows: DGGITQSPKYLFRKEGQNVTLSCEQNLNHDAMYWYRQDPGQGLRLIYYSQIVNDFQKGDIAEGYSVSREKKESFPLTVTSAQKNPTAFYLCASSGGTAFEAFFGQGTRLTVV.

The rearrangement uses TRBV7-2 and TRBJ1-6; D is ambiguous. Germline-derived CDR1 and CDR2 are SGHTA and FQGNSA. Trimming cost V 1 base and J 8 bases, with 9 bases left between them. This CDR3 is 14 amino acids long. The DNA for the CDR3 is TGTGCCAGCAGCTTAGAGACGGCAGATTCACCCCTCCACTTT. This encodes CASSLETADSPLHF.

This chain uses TRBV28 with TRBJ2-7, with TRBD1 as a possible D gene (5 bases). Trimming took off 2 bases at V and 3 bases at J, with 8 bases between the two ends. Germline lookup yields CDR1 MDHEN and CDR2 SYDVKM. The CDR3 extends over 13 amino acids. CDR3 sequence reads: CASSLGRDYEQYF. The CDR3 DNA reads TGTGCCAGCAGTTTAGGCAGGGACTACGAGCAGTACTTC.

V and J are TRBV19 and TRBJ1-5, with D possibly being TRBD1 (5 bases). Looked up from germline, CDR1 is LNHDA and CDR2 is SQIVND (reference sequence). This CDR3 is 15 amino acids long. With 6 bases removed from V and 7 bases from J, the gap between germline ends came to 19 bases. The CDR3 bases are TGTGCCAGTAGCCCGGTCAGGGTCCACAAACAGCCCCAGCATTTT. It translates to CASSPVRVHKQPQHF. Looking up the rest from reference TRBV19 and TRBJ1-5 gives the full variable domain: DGGITQSPKYLFRKEGQNVTLSCEQNLNHDAMYWYRQDPGQGLRLIYYSQIVNDFQKGDIAEGYSVSREKKESFPLTVTSAQKNPTAFYLCASSPVRVHKQPQHFGDGTRLSIL.

The gene calls are TRBV4-1 and TRBJ2-5; 7 nucleotides agree with TRBD2. Germline values: CDR1 MGHRA, CDR2 YSYEKL. J gave up 4 bases and V 0 bases, and 5 bases lay outside the gene matches. CDR3 size: 15 residues. In DNA form, the CDR3 reads TGCGCCAGCAGCCAAGATGGGCTAGCGGCAGAGACCCAGTACTTC. Translating gives CASSQDGLAAETQYF.

The rearrangement links TRBV27 to TRBJ1-1, with 7 bases matching TRBD1. The CDR3 covers 16 residues. Losses at the gene ends were 1 base for V and 0 bases for J; bases not matched to a gene: 5. Germline V CDR1 and CDR2: MNHEY, SMNVEV (reference sequence). This CDR3 is CASSLLAGGMNTEAFF. In DNA form, the CDR3 reads TGTGCCAGCAGTTTATTGGCAGGGGGGATGAACACTGAAGCTTTCTTT.

The rearrangement links TRBV29-1 to TRBJ2-3, with 7 bases lining up with TRBD1. V lost 5 bases, J lost 2 bases, and 4 bases stayed unmatched. Germline CDR1 and CDR2: SQVTM and ANQGSEA. The CDR3 is 13 residues long. The CDR3, as DNA: TGCAGCGTTCCCGGACAGGTCACAGATACGCAGTATTTT. It specifies CSVPGQVTDTQYF.

This chain links TRBV12-3 or TRBV12-4 with TRBJ1-2; TRBD1 aligns across 11 bases. The V and J ends lost 7 bases and 8 bases, in that order; junction bases with no gene match: 9. The CDR3 runs 14 residues. The chain's CDR3 is CASTSGTGGRGYTF. In nucleotides, the CDR3 is TGTGCCAGCACGAGCGGGACAGGGGGACGCGGCTACACCTTC.

J is TRBJ1-1 and V is TRBV29-1, with D possibly being TRBD1 (6 bases). V was trimmed by 4 bases and J by 1 base, leaving 16 bases between them. This CDR3 has 15 residues. Germline CDR1 and CDR2: SQVTM and ANQGSEA. The CDR3 nucleotides read TGCAGCGTTGGGGGGCCGGGAACACCGAACACTGAAGCTTTCTTT. Its translation: CSVGGPGTPNTEAFF. The full variable domain, its missing parts supplied by reference TRBV29-1 and TRBJ1-1, is SAVISQKPSRDICQRGTSLTIQCQVDSQVTMMFWYRQQPGQSLTLIATANQGSEATYESGFVIDKFPISRPNLTFSTLTVSNMSPEDSSIYLCSVGGPGTPNTEAFFGQGTRLTVV.

This clonotype occurred once. The V and J genes are TRBV29-1 and TRBJ1-4, with D hard to call. V was shortened by 0 bases and J by 12 bases, with 14 bases between the two germline ends. The CDR3 spans 13 residues. Per germline, CDR1 SQVTM and CDR2 ANQGSEA. Here the CDR3 DNA reads TGCAGCGTTGAAGATTCGGGGTCGTCGGAACTGTTTTTT. Translation gives CSVEDSGSSELFF.

In its sample, this clonotype was seen once. The rearrangement links TRBV20-1 to TRBJ2-1; D not certain. In germline, CDR1 is DFQATT, CDR2 SNEGSKA (reference sequence). Trimming took 4 bases from V and 4 from J, leaving 5 bases between them. The CDR3 consists of 11 residues. The DNA of the CDR3 is TGCAGTGCTACCGATTACAATGAGCAGTTCTTC. It is translated as CSATDYNEQFF.

The gene calls are TRBV12-3 or TRBV12-4 and TRBJ2-5; no clear D gene. V gave up 3 bases and J gave up 5 bases, with 7 bases separating them. The CDR3 spans 12 residues. CDR3 protein: CASSFGSETQYF. CDR3 nucleotides: TGTGCCAGCAGTTTTGGCTCTGAGACCCAGTACTTC.

This chain connects TRBV15 to TRBJ1-2, with 8 nucleotides matching TRBD1. The V segment lost 3 bases and the J segment 7 bases; nucleotides outside the gene matches: 10. CDR1 is LNHNV, CDR2 YYDKDF, per germline (reference sequence). The CDR3 loop spans 15 amino acids. The CDR3 region has the DNA TGTGCCACCAGCAGGGGAGACAGGGGAGATGGTGGCTACACCTTC. Protein: CATSRGDRGDGGYTF.

V usage is TRBV29-1 and J usage is TRBJ2-1, with TRBD1 identical over 8 bases. V shed 0 bases, J shed 6 bases, and the junction held 7 bases outside the gene matches. CDR1 is SQVTM and CDR2 is ANQGSEA in the germline V gene. CDR3 length: 15 amino acids. The CDR3 region is CSVEESRGQGNEQFF. For the CDR3, the DNA is TGCAGCGTTGAAGAGAGCAGGGGGCAAGGCAATGAGCAGTTCTTC.

The rearrangement joins TRBV3-1 to TRBJ1-5; D is ambiguous. The CDR3 runs to 13 residues. CDR1 and CDR2 (germline): LGHDT, YNNKEL (reference sequence). V was cut by 1 base and J by 6 bases, with 7 bases left in between. CDR3 nucleotide sequence: TGTGCCAGCAGCCAAGTACGGGGTCAGCCCCAGCATTTT. It codes for CASSQVRGQPQHF.

V usage is TRBV2 and J usage is TRBJ1-4, with D uncertain. There are 12 residues in the CDR3. Between the trimmed V and J ends, which lost 6 bases and 7 bases, there was a span of 9 bases. CDR1 and CDR2 (germline): SNHLY, FYNNEI. CDR3 loop: CASRAGGEKLFF. The CDR3 DNA follows: TGTGCCAGCAGGGCAGGAGGTGAAAAACTGTTTTTT.

This sequence joins TRBV12-3 or TRBV12-4 and TRBJ2-3; 7 bases fit TRBD2. Trimming cost V 4 bases and J 6 bases; bases outside gene matches: 7. This CDR3 comprises 14 residues. The CDR3 DNA follows: TGTGCCAGCAGTTCGTGGGGGGGGTCGGATACGCAGTATTTT. Amino acids: CASSSWGGSDTQYF.

This chain uses TRBV6-1 with TRBJ2-1; TRBD2 matches at 7 bases. This CDR3 spans 12 amino acids. The germline CDR1 and CDR2 sequences are MNHNS and SASEGT. V lost 8 bases, J lost 6 bases, and 4 bases stayed unmatched. The CDR3: CASRTSFNEQFF. The CDR3 DNA reads TGTGCCAGCCGGACTAGTTTCAATGAGCAGTTCTTC.

The chain combines TRBV7-2 with TRBJ2-1; 9 bases line up with TRBD2. Germline assignment: CDR1 SGHTA and CDR2 FQGNSA. The CDR3 sequence is 18 residues long. Germline trimming cut 5 bases from V and 7 bases from J; bases unmatched to any gene: 18. The CDR3 protein is CASSPVRTSAALGNEQFF. The CDR3 bases are TGTGCCAGCAGCCCCGTCCGGACTAGCGCGGCGTTGGGGAATGAGCAGTTCTTC.

This chain uses TRBV20-1 with TRBJ1-5; 8 positions agree with TRBD1. J lost 6 bases, V lost 4 bases, and 8 bases had no gene match. Germline CDR1 and CDR2: DFQATT and SNEGSKA (reference sequence). This CDR3 comprises 14 residues. In nucleotides, the CDR3 is TGCAGTGCTACACGGACAGGGACGGGTCAGCCCCAGCATTTT. The encoded protein is CSATRTGTGQPQHF.

This rearrangement joins TRBV20-1 to TRBJ2-1; D possibly corresponds to TRBD2 (5 bases). The CDR3 consists of 16 residues. The germline V and J ends were trimmed by 1 base and 7 bases, with 20 bases remaining between them. Germline values: CDR1 DFQATT, CDR2 SNEGSKA (reference sequence). The CDR3, as DNA: TGCAGTGCTAGAGCAACACTAGACACGGCGGTTAATGAGCAGTTCTTC. This encodes CSARATLDTAVNEQFF.

This rearrangement joins TRBV6-5 to TRBJ1-1; possibly TRBD1 for D (6 bases). Deletions cut 6 bases from V and 6 bases from J, with 14 bases between. CDR1 is MNHEY, CDR2 SVGAGI, per germline. This CDR3 comprises 13 residues. CDR3 sequence: CASSDNPGAEAFF. In DNA, the CDR3 is TGTGCCAGCAGCGACAATCCAGGGGCTGAAGCTTTCTTT.

The chain recombines TRBV6-5 with TRBJ2-2, with D possibly being TRBD1 (6 bases). The germline V gene has CDR1 MNHEY and CDR2 SVGAGI. V shed 2 bases and J shed 0 bases, with 13 bases lying between them. This CDR3 is 17 amino acids long. The CDR3 DNA reads as TGTGCCAGCAGTTACGAATTACAGGGAACGAACACCGGGGAGCTGTTTTTT. Amino acid sequence: CASSYELQGTNTGELFF.